This is a list of T cell receptor beta chains from one sample in a study of cytomegalovirus exposure and HLA in healthy donors. Assay used: immunoSEQ multiplex PCR; TCRdb lists only in-frame clones, some missing. The sample includes under 250,000 clones, around 80% seen only once; the top ten take about 0.47%. Sequenced: PBMCs. The source is a boy younger than 18 in good health and CMV-seronegative. Both conserved end residues are part of each CDR3. The order of the fields is clone size, V gene, CDR3 length, J gene, D gene, CDR3 protein, CDR3 DNA. The D gene is left open where the match is weak. For some rows the clone size is stated as once, few or many, or as a class when expanded; others skip it.

clone size: .
V gene: TRBV18
CDR3 length: 15
J gene: TRBJ2-7
D gene: TRBD2
CDR3 protein: CASSQGLAGAAEQYF
CDR3 DNA: TGTGCCAGCTCACAGGGACTAGCGGGAGCGGCGGAGCAGTACTTC

clone size: .
V gene: TRBV11-3
CDR3 length: 16
J gene: TRBJ2-3
D gene: TRBD2
CDR3 protein: CASSLFGTSIADTQYF
CDR3 DNA: TGTGCCAGCAGCTTGTTCGGGACTAGCATCGCAGATACGCAGTATTTT

clone size: few
V gene: TRBV7-9
CDR3 length: 15
J gene: TRBJ2-3
D gene: TRBD1
CDR3 protein: CASSLGGRGPDTQYF
CDR3 DNA: TGTGCCAGCAGCTTAGGGGGCAGGGGGCCAGATACGCAGTATTTT

clone size: .
V gene: TRBV6-1
CDR3 length: 14
J gene: TRBJ2-1
D gene: .
CDR3 protein: CASSEASAYNEQFF
CDR3 DNA: TGTGCCAGCAGTGAGGCTAGCGCCTACAATGAGCAGTTCTTC

clone size: .
V gene: TRBV6-5
CDR3 length: 15
J gene: TRBJ2-2
D gene: TRBD1
CDR3 protein: CASSYGQGDTGELFF
CDR3 DNA: TGTGCCAGCAGTTACGGGCAGGGGGATACCGGGGAGCTGTTTTTT

clone size: once
V gene: TRBV5-1
CDR3 length: 14
J gene: TRBJ1-6
D gene: TRBD1
CDR3 protein: CASSLTGGHSPLHF
CDR3 DNA: TGCGCCAGCAGCTTAACAGGGGGGCATTCACCCCTCCACTTT

clone size: few
V gene: TRBV6-6
CDR3 length: 13
J gene: TRBJ2-7
D gene: TRBD1
CDR3 protein: CASSSGTDYEQYF
CDR3 DNA: TGTGCCAGCAGCTCCGGGACAGACTACGAGCAGTACTTC

clone size: .
V gene: TRBV30
CDR3 length: 16
J gene: TRBJ1-4
D gene: TRBD1
CDR3 protein: CAWSRTGYGGDEKLFF
CDR3 DNA: TGTGCCTGGAGTCGGACAGGGTATGGTGGCGATGAAAAACTGTTTTTT

clone size: once
V gene: TRBV5-1
CDR3 length: 17
J gene: TRBJ2-7
D gene: TRBD2
CDR3 protein: CASSLGLAGGKDYEQYF
CDR3 DNA: TGCGCCAGCAGCCTAGGACTAGCGGGAGGTAAGGACTACGAGCAGTACTTC

clone size: .
V gene: TRBV4-1
CDR3 length: 16
J gene: TRBJ2-1
D gene: TRBD2
CDR3 protein: CASSQAGGSPVHEQFF
CDR3 DNA: TGCGCCAGCAGCCAAGCTGGCGGGAGTCCCGTACATGAGCAGTTCTTC

clone size: .
V gene: TRBV2
CDR3 length: 15
J gene: TRBJ2-5
D gene: TRBD2
CDR3 protein: CASSESTGGWETQYF
CDR3 DNA: TGTGCCAGCAGTGAATCTACGGGGGGGTGGGAGACCCAGTACTTC

clone size: .
V gene: TRBV6-1
CDR3 length: 14
J gene: TRBJ2-7
D gene: TRBD1
CDR3 protein: CASSVDRVSYEQYF
CDR3 DNA: TGTGCCAGCAGTGTAGACAGGGTCTCCTACGAGCAGTACTTC

clone size: .
V gene: TRBV11-2
CDR3 length: 14
J gene: TRBJ2-1
D gene: .
CDR3 protein: CASSARTSYNEQFF
CDR3 DNA: TGTGCCAGCAGCGCACGGACAAGCTACAATGAGCAGTTCTTC

clone size: .
V gene: TRBV7-9
CDR3 length: 19
J gene: TRBJ2-7
D gene: TRBD2
CDR3 protein: CSSSSRRSSGRFRTYEQYF
CDR3 DNA: TGTTCCAGCAGCTCCCGTAGATCGAGCGGGAGGTTTCGGACCTACGAGCAGTACTTC

clone size: .
V gene: TRBV7-9
CDR3 length: 17
J gene: TRBJ1-1
D gene: TRBD1
CDR3 protein: CASSTTGQIVLNTEAFF
CDR3 DNA: TGTGCCAGCAGCACTACGGGACAGATTGTTTTGAACACTGAAGCTTTCTTT

clone size: .
V gene: TRBV5-6
CDR3 length: 18
J gene: TRBJ2-2
D gene: .
CDR3 protein: CASSPGVMRGANTGELFF
CDR3 DNA: TGTGCCAGCAGCCCGGGGGTTATGCGGGGCGCAAACACCGGGGAGCTGTTTTTT

clone size: .
V gene: TRBV7-2
CDR3 length: 14
J gene: TRBJ1-1
D gene: .
CDR3 protein: CASNMGHLNTEAFF
CDR3 DNA: TGTGCCAGCAACATGGGACACCTGAACACTGAAGCTTTCTTT

clone size: .
V gene: TRBV5-4
CDR3 length: 15
J gene: TRBJ1-2
D gene: TRBD1
CDR3 protein: CASSLPETGHYGYTF
CDR3 DNA: TGTGCCAGCAGCTTGCCCGAGACAGGGCACTATGGCTACACCTTC

clone size: .
V gene: TRBV4-2
CDR3 length: 17
J gene: TRBJ2-7
D gene: TRBD2
CDR3 protein: CASSQRLAGGSSSEQYF
CDR3 DNA: TGTGCCAGCAGCCAACGGTTAGCGGGAGGGTCTTCCAGCGAGCAGTACTTC

clone size: .
V gene: TRBV13
CDR3 length: 12
J gene: TRBJ1-5
D gene: .
CDR3 protein: CASSEGDQPQHF
CDR3 DNA: TGTGCCAGCAGCGAAGGGGATCAGCCCCAGCATTTT

clone size: .
V gene: TRBV15
CDR3 length: 18
J gene: TRBJ2-6
D gene: .
CDR3 protein: CATSRVRVIPSGANVLTF
CDR3 DNA: TGTGCCACCAGCAGAGTGAGGGTTATCCCCTCTGGGGCCAACGTCCTGACTTTC

clone size: .
V gene: TRBV2
CDR3 length: 14
J gene: TRBJ2-7
D gene: .
CDR3 protein: CASSAVGSPYEQYF
CDR3 DNA: TGTGCCAGCAGTGCCGTGGGGAGCCCCTACGAGCAGTACTTC

clone size: .
V gene: TRBV7-9
CDR3 length: 16
J gene: TRBJ2-5
D gene: .
CDR3 protein: CASSFGQIHRSETQYF
CDR3 DNA: TGTGCCAGCAGCTTTGGACAGATCCACCGGTCAGAGACCCAGTACTTC

clone size: .
V gene: TRBV10-3
CDR3 length: 15
J gene: TRBJ2-7
D gene: TRBD2
CDR3 protein: CAISGLAGAQDEQYF
CDR3 DNA: TGTGCCATCAGTGGACTAGCGGGAGCTCAAGACGAGCAGTACTTC

clone size: .
V gene: TRBV2
CDR3 length: 10
J gene: TRBJ2-1
D gene: .
CDR3 protein: CASSGVEQFF
CDR3 DNA: TGTGCCAGCAGCGGAGTGGAGCAGTTCTTC

clone size: .
V gene: TRBV6-4
CDR3 length: 14
J gene: TRBJ1-5
D gene: .
CDR3 protein: CASSDGTSNQPQHF
CDR3 DNA: TGTGCCAGCAGCGACGGGACAAGCAATCAGCCCCAGCATTTT

clone size: .
V gene: TRBV9
CDR3 length: 16
J gene: TRBJ2-1
D gene: .
CDR3 protein: CASSVGVRGYYNEQFF
CDR3 DNA: TGTGCCAGCAGCGTAGGAGTACGGGGGTACTACAATGAGCAGTTCTTC

clone size: .
V gene: TRBV2
CDR3 length: 11
J gene: TRBJ1-6
D gene: .
CDR3 protein: CASSEGPPLHF
CDR3 DNA: TGTGCCAGCAGTGAGGGGCCACCCCTCCACTTT